These 32 T cell receptor beta chains were all obtained from the same sample, sequenced in a study of blood T cells in healthy people across ages. Primers used in a second PCR of roughly 6 to 11 cycles were a sample-barcoded 5' primer and a J-beta primer mix. A single record per CDR3 protein comes from TCRdb applying MiXCR to the 5' RACE reads. The sample carries over 550,000 distinct CDR3 sequences, under 30% recorded once. Sequencing was carried out using blood. These receptors were collected from an elderly woman in good health.

About this clonotype itself: This may be a read error, as it is one base from a much larger clone. The V gene is TRBV3-1, the J gene TRBJ2-7, with D perhaps being TRBD1 or TRBD2 (7 bases each). This CDR3 comprises 15 residues. In germline, CDR1 is LGHDT, CDR2 YNNKEL (reference sequence). V was pared by 0 bases and J by 6 bases, with 15 bases between. The chain's CDR3 is CASSQEGGYRGEQYF. CDR3 coding DNA: TGTGCCAGCAGCCAAGAGGGGGGGTACAGGGGCGAGCAGTACTTC.

This sequence joins TRBV5-5 and TRBJ2-1; D may be TRBD2 (6 bases). Germline V gene sequence: CDR1 SGHKS, CDR2 YYEKEE (reference sequence). Deletions cut 2 bases from V and 10 bases from J, with 19 bases between. The CDR3 extends over 15 amino acids. DNA of the CDR3: TGTGCCAGCAGCTTCTCCCTTACTAGCTACCACGAGCAGTTCTTC. This translates into CASSFSLTSYHEQFF. Full variable domain (rest looked up from reference TRBV5-5 and TRBJ2-1): DAGVTQSPTHLIKTRGQQVTLRCSPISGHKSVSWYQQVLGQGPQFIFQYYEKEERGRGNFPDRFSARQFPNYSSELNVNALLLGDSALYLCASSFSLTSYHEQFFGPGTRLTVL.

This clonotype was observed many times. J is TRBJ2-1 and V is TRBV7-3; D is undetermined. Germline CDR1 is SGHTA and CDR2 is FQGTGA. The CDR3 extends over 15 amino acids. Deletions cut 0 bases from V and 9 bases from J, with 15 bases between. CDR3 residues: CASSLTFQAMGEQFF. The CDR3 DNA is TGTGCCAGCAGCTTAACGTTTCAAGCTATGGGTGAGCAGTTCTTC.

Comment on this clonotype: The junction departs from germline at one end; a sequencing error may be responsible. In DNA, the CDR3 is TGTGCCAGCAGTGAAGGGAGAGTTACAGGGGTTTCACCCCTCCAATTT. Protein: CASSEGRVTGVSPLQF. The chain joins TRBV6-1 to TRBJ1-6; TRBD1 aligns across 7 bases. Germline V CDR1 and CDR2: MNHNS, SASEGT. CDR3 length equals 16 residues.

This clonotype was observed a few times. This chain joins TRBV20-1 and TRBJ2-7, with D tentatively TRBD1 or TRBD2 (7 bases each). Germline V gene lookup returns CDR1 DFQATT and CDR2 SNEGSKA (reference sequence). Trimming pared 2 bases from V and 2 bases from J, leaving 25 bases between. The CDR3 covers 18 residues. The chain's CDR3 is CSARKPGGGTGTPYEQYF. The CDR3, as DNA: TGCAGTGCTAGAAAGCCAGGGGGGGGAACCGGGACGCCCTACGAGCAGTACTTC.

The V and J genes are TRBV3-1 and TRBJ2-5, with D unclear. With 0 bases removed from V and 11 bases from J, the gap between germline ends came to 19 bases. This CDR3 is built from 15 residues. Germline CDR1 LGHDT, CDR2 YNNKEL (reference sequence). The CDR3: CASSQDRRAEDEQYF. The CDR3 DNA reads as TGTGCCAGCAGCCAAGATCGACGGGCCGAGGATGAGCAGTACTTC.

This clonotype occurred many times. The chain carries TRBV3-1 and TRBJ2-5; D ambiguous. Germline loops: CDR1 LGHDT, CDR2 YNNKEL (reference sequence). V dropped 0 bases and J dropped 5 bases, with 13 bases sitting between them. This CDR3 is 15 amino acids long. The CDR3 nucleotides are TGTGCCAGCAGCCAAGACCCGACCGGATATGAGACCCAGTACTTC. It specifies CASSQDPTGYETQYF.

This clonotype was observed many times. This rearrangement joins TRBV5-1 to TRBJ1-1, with no clear D. V lost 3 bases and J 1 base, leaving 10 bases between the germline ends. The CDR3 has 14 residues. CDR1 is SGHRS, CDR2 YFSETQ, per germline. The CDR3 sequence: CASSSNLGNTEAFF. The CDR3, as DNA: TGCGCCAGCAGCTCGAACTTAGGGAACACTGAAGCTTTCTTT.

This clonotype was seen at least ten times. The chain couples TRBV6-5 to TRBJ1-2; no reliable D call. CDR1 MNHEY and CDR2 SVGAGI come from the germline V gene. The V and J ends lost 7 bases and 4 bases respectively, with 10 bases between them. This CDR3 region has 12 residues. The CDR3 DNA reads as TGTGCCAGCATTGGGCCCGGCTATGGCTACACCTTC. It translates to CASIGPGYGYTF.

This clonotype was recorded many times. CDR3 sequence (DNA): TGTGCCAGCCAGAGCAGCATTACCTACGAGCAGTACTTC. Encoded protein: CASQSSITYEQYF. This sequence joins TRBV27 and TRBJ2-7; no clear D gene. V lost 8 bases to trimming and J lost 2 bases, with 13 bases between them. CDR3 size: 13 residues. CDR1 is MNHEY, CDR2 SMNVEV, per germline (reference sequence).

This clonotype was seen at least ten times. The chain employs TRBV3-1 and TRBJ2-3, with D unresolved. Trimming stripped 4 bases from V and 2 bases from J, with 13 bases between. The CDR3 consists of 15 residues. CDR1 is LGHDT, CDR2 YNNKEL, per germline (reference sequence). This CDR3 is CASSRLEGVTDTQYF. The CDR3, as DNA: TGTGCCAGCAGCCGCCTGGAAGGAGTCACAGATACGCAGTATTTT.

The chain employs TRBV15 and TRBJ2-7; maybe TRBD2 (11 bases). The ends were cut back, 7 bases at V and 5 bases at J, with 33 bases in the middle. This CDR3 is built from 19 residues. Germline CDR1 is LNHNV and CDR2 is YYDKDF (reference sequence). The chain's CDR3 is CATTTAPGQGTSGADEQYF. Written as DNA, the CDR3 is TGTGCCACCACCACAGCTCCGGGACAGGGGACTAGCGGAGCCGACGAGCAGTACTTC.

This clonotype was counted many times. The chain combines TRBV5-1 with TRBJ2-3; 8 bases line up with TRBD2. V lost 9 bases, J lost 0 bases, and 9 bases stayed unmatched. The germline V gene has CDR1 SGHRS and CDR2 YFSETQ. The CDR3 runs to 15 residues. The CDR3 DNA follows: TGCGCCACCTCCAGGCTAGCGGGTAGCACAGATACGCAGTATTTT. This codes for CATSRLAGSTDTQYF.

This clonotype was seen ten or more times. The chain joins TRBV7-8 to TRBJ2-3, with 11 bases matching TRBD2. Germline V CDR1 and CDR2: SGHVS, FQNEAQ. CDR3 size: 14 residues. J was trimmed by 9 bases and V by 5 bases; bases with no gene match: 7. CDR3 amino acids: CASSVVAGGDTQYF. For the CDR3, the DNA is TGTGCCAGCAGCGTGGTAGCGGGGGGGGACACGCAGTATTTT.

The V and J genes are TRBV7-9 and TRBJ2-7; 14 bases line up with TRBD2. Germline V gene sequence: CDR1 SEHNR, CDR2 FQNEAQ (reference sequence). After removal of 4 bases from V and 5 bases from J, the junction contained 7 bases not matched to a gene. The CDR3 is 16 amino acids. In DNA form, the CDR3 reads TGTGCCAGCAGCTGGGGACTAGCGGGGGTGATCCACGAGCAGTACTTC. Translated: CASSWGLAGVIHEQYF.

This clonotype was found many times. This rearrangement joins TRBV6-2 or TRBV6-3 to TRBJ2-5; 14 nucleotides match TRBD2. The CDR3 runs 17 residues. J was trimmed by 4 bases and V by 2 bases; bases with no gene match: 6. Germline CDR1 and CDR2: MNHEY and SVGEGT. Written as DNA, the CDR3 is TGTGCCAGCAGTTACACCGGGACTAGCGGGGGAAGAGAGACCCAGTACTTC. It codes for CASSYTGTSGGRETQYF.

The chain joins TRBV5-1 to TRBJ2-2, with D perhaps TRBD1 (5 bases). Germline-derived CDR1 and CDR2 are SGHRS and YFSETQ. The length of the CDR3 is 14 residues. V shed 1 base and J shed 4 bases, with 8 bases lying between them. CDR3 loop: CASSLSQGTGELFF. The CDR3 region has the DNA TGCGCCAGCAGCTTGTCCCAGGGCACCGGGGAGCTGTTTTTT.

A remark on this clonotype: Given a much more abundant clone one base away, this may be a read error. The chain is built from TRBV12-3 or TRBV12-4 and TRBJ1-2; D ambiguous. V was pared by 6 bases and J by 1 base, with 12 bases between. The CDR3 sequence is 14 residues long. Written as DNA, the CDR3 is TGTGCCAGCAGCCTACTAACTGTTAACTATGGCTACACCTTC. Its protein product is CASSLLTVNYGYTF.

This clonotype was counted at least ten times. A read error is possible here, since a much larger clone lies one base away. CDR3 nucleotide sequence: TGTGCCAGCAGCCGGTACGGGAACGGCCGTAACGAGCAGTACTTC. Translating it yields CASSRYGNGRNEQYF. V and J are TRBV7-3 and TRBJ2-7; weak D call: TRBD2 (5 bases). The CDR3 covers 15 residues. Per germline, CDR1 SGHTA and CDR2 FQGTGA. V lost 5 bases and J 5 bases, leaving 19 bases between the germline ends.

The chain carries TRBV6-6 and TRBJ1-1; weak D call: TRBD1 (5 bases). The CDR3 consists of 15 residues. V gave up 7 bases and J gave up 0 bases, with 15 bases separating them. Germline V lookup: CDR1 MNHNY, CDR2 SVGAGI (reference sequence). As DNA, the CDR3 is TGTGCCAGCACCATAACCGGGACTGTGAACACTGAAGCTTTCTTT. This sequence encodes CASTITGTVNTEAFF.

The V call is TRBV10-3, the J call TRBJ2-1; D possibly corresponds to TRBD2 (6 bases). The CDR3 is 13 amino acids. V gave up 3 bases and J gave up 9 bases, with 12 bases separating them. CDR1 ENHRY and CDR2 SYGVKD come from the germline V gene. The CDR3 DNA is TGTGCCATCAGTGACCGGGACTTAGGTGAGCAGTTCTTC. Amino acids: CAISDRDLGEQFF.

This sequence joins TRBV30 and TRBJ1-4; D might be TRBD1 (5 bases). The CDR3 is 13 residues long. Germline V gene lookup returns CDR1 GTSNPN and CDR2 SVGIG (reference sequence). V was pared by 3 bases and J by 4 bases, with 9 bases between. CDR3 sequence reads: CAWRGRSNEKLFF. The DNA of the CDR3 is TGTGCCTGGAGGGGACGGAGTAATGAAAAACTGTTTTTT.

This clonotype was observed many times. The gene calls are TRBV6-6 and TRBJ1-5, with TRBD1 matching over 9 bases. Germline CDR1 reads MNHNY; CDR2 reads SVGAGI (reference sequence). V was clipped by 4 bases and J by 7 bases; unmatched bases: 8. The CDR3 is 15 residues long. The CDR3 here is CASSWTGDPKQPQHF. For the CDR3, the DNA is TGTGCCAGCAGTTGGACAGGGGACCCCAAACAGCCCCAGCATTTT.

CDR3 protein: CASSQDENSYEQYF. The DNA of the CDR3 is TGTGCCAGCAGCCAAGACGAGAACTCCTACGAGCAGTACTTC. The V and J genes are TRBV3-1 and TRBJ2-7; D unclear. The CDR3 contains 14 residues. Per germline, CDR1 LGHDT and CDR2 YNNKEL (reference sequence). V lost 0 bases, J lost 0 bases, and 6 bases lay in between.

There are a few counts of this clonotype. This chain connects TRBV20-1 to TRBJ2-2; TRBD2 matches at 7 bases. The CDR3 runs to 12 residues. The germline V gene encodes CDR1 DFQATT and CDR2 SNEGSKA (reference sequence). The trim removed 5 bases at V and 8 bases at J, leaving 5 bases unmatched. CDR3 sequence (DNA): TGCAGTGCTGGACTAGGGGCTGGGGAGCTGTTTTTT. Translating it yields CSAGLGAGELFF.

A remark on this clonotype: One end of the junction does not line up with germline, which may come from a read error. The chain employs TRBV5-1 and TRBJ2-7; D gene unclear. Germline CDR1 is SGHRS and CDR2 is YFSETQ. The CDR3 is made up of 16 amino acids. The CDR3 DNA reads as TGCGCCAGCAGTCTGGGCCAGGCCCTAACGAACTACGAGCAGTGCTTC. Its protein product is CASSLGQALTNYEQCF.

This clonotype was counted ten times or more. The V call is TRBV6-1, the J call TRBJ2-3; 7 bases agree with TRBD1. Per the germline V gene, CDR1 is MNHNS and CDR2 is SASEGT. Losses at the gene ends were 8 bases for V and 1 base for J; bases not matched to a gene: 9. This CDR3 is 15 amino acids long. CDR3 DNA: TGTGCCAGCTCTAGTGGTACAGGGGGCACAGATACGCAGTATTTT. It translates to CASSSGTGGTDTQYF.

V is TRBV29-1 and J is TRBJ2-3; TRBD2 matches 7 bases. Germline V gene lookup returns CDR1 SQVTM and CDR2 ANQGSEA. This CDR3 is built from 16 residues. J was trimmed by 2 bases and V by 4 bases; bases with no gene match: 12. The CDR3 DNA reads TGCAGCGTTGCCGGCGGGGGAAGCGGGTTCACAGATACGCAGTATTTT. It codes for CSVAGGGSGFTDTQYF.

This clonotype was recorded a few times. The chain uses TRBV2 and TRBJ1-5, with 9 nucleotides matching TRBD1. Germline V gene lookup returns CDR1 SNHLY and CDR2 FYNNEI. The CDR3 sequence is 16 residues long. V lost 6 bases and J lost 1; bases outside the gene matches: 7. Here the CDR3 reads CASRVTGGQSNQPQHF. The CDR3 region has the DNA TGTGCCAGCAGGGTTACAGGGGGCCAGAGCAATCAGCCCCAGCATTTT.

This clonotype was detected a few times. The V gene is TRBV19, the J gene TRBJ2-7; D is possibly TRBD1 (6 bases). The CDR3 totals 11 residues. The germline gives CDR1 LNHDA, CDR2 SQIVND (reference sequence). Deletions cut 8 bases from V and 3 bases from J, with 8 bases between. CDR3 bases: TGTGCCAGTGGACAGCTCTACGAGCAGTACTTC. Translating gives CASGQLYEQYF.

The chain is built from TRBV7-2 and TRBJ1-4; D is ambiguous. Germline values: CDR1 SGHTA, CDR2 FQGNSA. The CDR3 is made up of 15 amino acids. V was trimmed by 5 bases and J by 8 bases, leaving 18 bases between them. CDR3 region: CASSPLGRTGEKLFF. DNA for the CDR3: TGTGCCAGCAGCCCGCTCGGCCGTACTGGGGAAAAACTGTTTTTT. Based on the CDR3 plus reference TRBV7-2 and TRBJ1-4, the full variable domain is GAGVSQSPSNKVTEKGKDVELRCDPISGHTALYWYRQSLGQGLEFLIYFQGNSAPDKSGLPSDRFSAERTGGSVSTLTIQRTQQEDSAVYLCASSPLGRTGEKLFFGSGTQLSVL.

This clonotype was seen only once. The chain uses TRBV5-1 and TRBJ2-7; tentatively, D is TRBD2 (6 bases). Trimming took 1 base from V and 7 from J, leaving 18 bases between them. CDR1 is SGHRS, CDR2 YFSETQ, per germline. CDR3 size: 15 residues. CDR3 sequence: CASSLIAVVSHEQYF. The CDR3 bases are TGCGCCAGCAGCTTGATAGCGGTGGTCTCCCATGAGCAGTACTTC.